One sample yielded the 25 T cell receptor beta chains listed below, sequenced in a study of blood T cell repertoires in COVID-19. TCRdb keeps only in-frame clones here, not all; method: immunoSEQ multiplex PCR. The data contain some 250,000 clones, approximately 86% of them seen just once; the ten biggest clones take up about 3.1%. The sample was peripheral blood. These receptors all stem from a woman aged 25 to 45 who had recovered from COVID-19.

This chain links TRBV4-1 with TRBJ2-3; 8 nucleotides match TRBD2. The length of the CDR3 is 13 residues. In germline, CDR1 is MGHRA, CDR2 YSYEKL. V shed 2 bases, J shed 8 bases, and the junction held 3 bases outside the gene matches. The CDR3 is CASSQSTSVTQYF. In DNA form, the CDR3 reads TGCGCCAGCAGCCAATCGACTAGCGTTACGCAGTATTTT.

This chain uses TRBV15 with TRBJ1-1, with 7 bases fitting TRBD1. Germline-derived CDR1 and CDR2 are LNHNV and YYDKDF (reference sequence). V lost 2 bases to trimming and J lost 10 bases; unmatched junction nucleotides: 7. The CDR3 runs to 13 residues. This chain's CDR3 is CATSRNRGQGAFF. CDR3 DNA: TGTGCCACCAGCAGAAACAGGGGCCAGGGAGCTTTCTTT.

There are a few counts of this clone. The chain carries TRBV5-1 and TRBJ1-2; D gene ambiguous. V lost 0 bases to trimming and J lost 7 bases, with 13 bases between them. The germline V gene has CDR1 SGHRS and CDR2 YFSETQ. This CDR3 comprises 14 residues. Written as DNA, the CDR3 is TGCGCCAGCAGCTTGGCAGGCAGCCTGGGTGGCTACACCTTC. Translation: CASSLAGSLGGYTF.

This chain uses TRBV5-1 with TRBJ2-4, with 13 nucleotides matching TRBD2. The V and J ends lost 4 bases and 4 bases, in that order; junction bases with no gene match: 20. Germline V gene data show CDR1 as SGHRS and CDR2 as YFSETQ. This CDR3 is built from 21 residues. The CDR3 region has the DNA TGCGCCAGCAGCCGCCAACGAACAGGACTAGCGGGGGAACCCTATAAAAACATTCAGTACTTC. This codes for CASSRQRTGLAGEPYKNIQYF.

This clone has just one count. The V and J genes are TRBV9 and TRBJ2-3; 10 positions agree with TRBD2. The germline gives CDR1 SGDLS, CDR2 YYNGEE. V shed 3 bases and J 0 bases; nucleotides not matched to a gene: 7. CDR3 length: 17 amino acids. The CDR3 loop reads CASSAGSGGASTDTQYF. For the CDR3, the DNA is TGTGCCAGCAGCGCTGGGAGCGGGGGGGCTAGCACAGATACGCAGTATTTT.

V gene TRBV4-3 combines with J gene TRBJ2-5; unclear D gene. V was shortened by 4 bases and J by 2 bases, with 8 bases between the two germline ends. This CDR3 spans 13 amino acids. CDR1 and CDR2 (germline): LGHNA, YSLEER. The CDR3 coding sequence is TGCGCCAGCAGCCCAGAGCAGCAAGAGACCCAGTACTTC. The encoded protein is CASSPEQQETQYF.

The V gene is TRBV2, the J gene TRBJ1-1; 7 bases are shared with TRBD1. CDR1 is SNHLY and CDR2 is FYNNEI in the germline V gene. V lost 11 bases and J lost 4; bases outside the gene matches: 13. The CDR3 contains 14 residues. CDR3 DNA sequence: TGTGCCGGGGATTCACAGGGGATGGGCACTGAAGCTTTCTTT. Protein product: CAGDSQGMGTEAFF.

This chain uses TRBV12-3 or TRBV12-4 with TRBJ1-4; tentative D call: TRBD1 (6 bases). The CDR3 has 12 residues. V was clipped by 4 bases and J by 10 bases, with 10 bases between them. The CDR3 spells CASSYRVRKLFF. The CDR3 region has the DNA TGTGCCAGCAGTTACAGGGTCCGAAAACTGTTTTTT.

The chain links TRBV5-5 to TRBJ1-5, with TRBD1 matching 8 bases. With V trimmed by 0 bases and J by 7 bases, 6 bases remained unmatched. The germline CDR1 and CDR2 sequences are SGHKS and YYEKEE (reference sequence). This CDR3 has 15 amino acids. The CDR3 loop reads CASSLVTGGGQPQHF. The CDR3 coding sequence is TGTGCCAGCAGCTTGGTCACAGGGGGAGGCCAGCCCCAGCATTTT. Full variable domain (outside the CDR3, taken from reference TRBV5-5 and TRBJ1-5): DAGVTQSPTHLIKTRGQQVTLRCSPISGHKSVSWYQQVLGQGPQFIFQYYEKEERGRGNFPDRFSARQFPNYSSELNVNALLLGDSALYLCASSLVTGGGQPQHFGDGTRLSIL.

The chain is built from TRBV6-6 and TRBJ2-5; D unresolved. The V gene's germline CDR1 is MNHNY and CDR2 SVGAGI (reference sequence). With 6 bases removed from V and 7 bases from J, the gap between germline ends came to 12 bases. The CDR3 has 12 amino acids. The CDR3, as DNA: TGTGCCAGCAGCTTCGAACGGGTGACCCAGTACTTC. Translation gives CASSFERVTQYF.

The CDR3 protein is CASTPAAGTYEQYF. DNA of the CDR3: TGTGCCAGTACCCCCGCGGCAGGGACCTACGAGCAGTACTTC. V gene TRBV19 combines with J gene TRBJ2-7; D is perhaps TRBD1 (5 bases). The V end was cut by 7 bases, the J end by 2 bases, with 15 bases between. Germline V gene lookup returns CDR1 LNHDA and CDR2 SQIVND (reference sequence). The CDR3 sequence is 14 residues long.

The chain combines TRBV27 with TRBJ1-1; D remains unclear. Germline V gives CDR1 MNHEY, CDR2 SMNVEV (reference sequence). The CDR3 is made up of 14 amino acids. V was cut by 2 bases and J by 2 bases, with 9 bases left in between. CDR3 DNA: TGTGCCAGCAGTTTAATCGGCGGAAACACTGAAGCTTTCTTT. Protein: CASSLIGGNTEAFF.

This chain uses TRBV7-6 with TRBJ2-3; D may be TRBD2 (6 bases). From germline, CDR1 is SGHVS and CDR2 FNYEAQ. Between the trimmed V and J ends, which lost 5 bases and 1 base, there was a span of 13 bases. The CDR3 is 15 amino acids. The CDR3 loop is CASSTPSGGTDTQYF. The CDR3 region has the DNA TGTGCCAGCAGCACGCCCTCGGGAGGCACAGATACGCAGTATTTT.

The rearrangement joins TRBV7-2 to TRBJ2-5, with 8 bases that match TRBD2. From germline, CDR1 is SGHTA and CDR2 FQGNSA. V was clipped by 5 bases and J by 5 bases; unmatched bases: 10. CDR3 length: 15 residues. CDR3 residues: CASSPQRGGGETQYF. In DNA, the CDR3 is TGTGCCAGCAGCCCCCAACGGGGGGGTGGGGAGACCCAGTACTTC.

The chain has TRBV2 and TRBJ2-7, with a tentative D call TRBD1 (6 bases). Germline CDR1 and CDR2: SNHLY and FYNNEI. Trimming shortened V by 7 bases and J by 2 bases, and 12 bases separated the two germline ends. The CDR3 loop spans 13 amino acids. CDR3 sequence (DNA): TGTGCCAGCATTGGGGACACCACCTACGAGCAGTACTTC. Its translation: CASIGDTTYEQYF.

V and J are TRBV5-4 and TRBJ1-1, with a possible D match to TRBD1 (5 bases). The CDR3 consists of 15 residues. Germline-derived CDR1 and CDR2 are SGHNT and YYREEE (reference sequence). V lost 4 bases to trimming and J lost 4 bases, with 17 bases between them. CDR3 nucleotide sequence: TGTGCCAGCAGCCCCCGGGAAGGGAGGGGCACTGAAGCTTTCTTT. This translates into CASSPREGRGTEAFF.

This clone occurred once. This chain connects TRBV5-5 to TRBJ2-1; TRBD2 matches at 7 bases. The CDR3 runs 16 residues. Germline CDR1 and CDR2: SGHKS and YYEKEE (reference sequence). V lost 5 bases, J lost 0 bases, and 8 bases stayed unmatched. This chain's CDR3 is CASSLIAGYSYNEQFF. The CDR3 DNA is TGTGCCAGCAGTCTTATAGCGGGTTACTCCTACAATGAGCAGTTCTTC.

The V gene is TRBV12-3 or TRBV12-4, the J gene TRBJ1-6, with 8 bases fitting TRBD1. J was trimmed by 7 bases and V by 7 bases; bases with no gene match: 3. CDR3 size: 13 residues. As DNA, the CDR3 is TGTGCCAGCAAGCGGGACAGGAATTCACCCCTCCACTTT. Translating it yields CASKRDRNSPLHF.

This sequence joins TRBV5-6 and TRBJ1-2; TRBD1 might be the D (6 bases). V was pared by 1 base and J by 5 bases, with 15 bases between. From germline, CDR1 is SGHDT and CDR2 YYEEEE. There are 15 residues in the CDR3. CDR3 region: CASSLRAGEGYGYTF. CDR3 nucleotide sequence: TGTGCCAGCAGCTTGAGGGCAGGGGAAGGGTATGGCTACACCTTC.

The table lists this clone with a count of one. V and J are TRBV7-6 and TRBJ2-3, with 9 positions matching TRBD2. The germline CDR1 and CDR2 sequences are SGHVS and FNYEAQ. This CDR3 is 16 amino acids long. V was pared by 1 base and J by 0 bases, with 2 bases of the junction left unmatched. The CDR3, as DNA: TGTGCCAGCAGCTTAGGAGCGGGGGGTAGCACAGATACGCAGTATTTT. This gives the protein CASSLGAGGSTDTQYF.

The gene calls are TRBV7-9 and TRBJ2-3; D perhaps matches TRBD2 (7 bases). Deletions cut 3 bases from V and 5 bases from J, with 15 bases between. There are 15 residues in the CDR3. Germline assignment: CDR1 SEHNR and CDR2 FQNEAQ (reference sequence). The CDR3 DNA follows: TGTGCCAGCAGCTTTCCGGGGGGCGGAGGAGATACGCAGTATTTT. Translating gives CASSFPGGGGDTQYF.

The chain employs TRBV3-1 (or the pseudogene TRBV3-2) and TRBJ2-2; D uncertain. This CDR3 spans 15 amino acids. The V end lost 1 base, the J end lost 1 base, and 7 bases lay between the germline ends. The germline V gene has CDR1 LGHDT and CDR2 YNNKEL (reference sequence). The CDR3 here is CASSQAGKNTGELFF. CDR3 nucleotides: TGTGCCAGCAGCCAAGCAGGCAAGAACACCGGGGAGCTGTTTTTT.

The chain is built from TRBV19 and TRBJ1-1; no clear D gene. Trimming left V 3 bases short and J 4 bases short, with 12 bases between. CDR1 is LNHDA and CDR2 is SQIVND in the germline V gene (reference sequence). This CDR3 region has 14 residues. The CDR3 DNA is TGTGCCAGTAGTATGGCCACTAGCGGCACTGAAGCTTTCTTT. Residues: CASSMATSGTEAFF.

This clone was counted a few times. The chain is built from TRBV6-5 and TRBJ2-7; TRBD1 matches 7 bases. V dropped 6 bases and J dropped 1; count of bases not matched to a gene: 9. The CDR3 is 15 residues long. Germline V gene lookup returns CDR1 MNHEY and CDR2 SVGAGI. CDR3: CASSRDSEYSYEQYF. CDR3 in DNA: TGTGCCAGCAGCCGGGACAGTGAGTATTCCTACGAGCAGTACTTC.

V and J are TRBV5-1 and TRBJ2-2; D possibly corresponds to TRBD1 (6 bases). The CDR3 is made up of 17 amino acids. Trimming left V 2 bases short and J 0 bases short, with 14 bases between. CDR1 is SGHRS and CDR2 is YFSETQ in the germline V gene. Here the CDR3 DNA reads TGCGCCAGCAGCTTCAGACAGGAGCCCTCGAACACCGGGGAGCTGTTTTTT. It specifies CASSFRQEPSNTGELFF.